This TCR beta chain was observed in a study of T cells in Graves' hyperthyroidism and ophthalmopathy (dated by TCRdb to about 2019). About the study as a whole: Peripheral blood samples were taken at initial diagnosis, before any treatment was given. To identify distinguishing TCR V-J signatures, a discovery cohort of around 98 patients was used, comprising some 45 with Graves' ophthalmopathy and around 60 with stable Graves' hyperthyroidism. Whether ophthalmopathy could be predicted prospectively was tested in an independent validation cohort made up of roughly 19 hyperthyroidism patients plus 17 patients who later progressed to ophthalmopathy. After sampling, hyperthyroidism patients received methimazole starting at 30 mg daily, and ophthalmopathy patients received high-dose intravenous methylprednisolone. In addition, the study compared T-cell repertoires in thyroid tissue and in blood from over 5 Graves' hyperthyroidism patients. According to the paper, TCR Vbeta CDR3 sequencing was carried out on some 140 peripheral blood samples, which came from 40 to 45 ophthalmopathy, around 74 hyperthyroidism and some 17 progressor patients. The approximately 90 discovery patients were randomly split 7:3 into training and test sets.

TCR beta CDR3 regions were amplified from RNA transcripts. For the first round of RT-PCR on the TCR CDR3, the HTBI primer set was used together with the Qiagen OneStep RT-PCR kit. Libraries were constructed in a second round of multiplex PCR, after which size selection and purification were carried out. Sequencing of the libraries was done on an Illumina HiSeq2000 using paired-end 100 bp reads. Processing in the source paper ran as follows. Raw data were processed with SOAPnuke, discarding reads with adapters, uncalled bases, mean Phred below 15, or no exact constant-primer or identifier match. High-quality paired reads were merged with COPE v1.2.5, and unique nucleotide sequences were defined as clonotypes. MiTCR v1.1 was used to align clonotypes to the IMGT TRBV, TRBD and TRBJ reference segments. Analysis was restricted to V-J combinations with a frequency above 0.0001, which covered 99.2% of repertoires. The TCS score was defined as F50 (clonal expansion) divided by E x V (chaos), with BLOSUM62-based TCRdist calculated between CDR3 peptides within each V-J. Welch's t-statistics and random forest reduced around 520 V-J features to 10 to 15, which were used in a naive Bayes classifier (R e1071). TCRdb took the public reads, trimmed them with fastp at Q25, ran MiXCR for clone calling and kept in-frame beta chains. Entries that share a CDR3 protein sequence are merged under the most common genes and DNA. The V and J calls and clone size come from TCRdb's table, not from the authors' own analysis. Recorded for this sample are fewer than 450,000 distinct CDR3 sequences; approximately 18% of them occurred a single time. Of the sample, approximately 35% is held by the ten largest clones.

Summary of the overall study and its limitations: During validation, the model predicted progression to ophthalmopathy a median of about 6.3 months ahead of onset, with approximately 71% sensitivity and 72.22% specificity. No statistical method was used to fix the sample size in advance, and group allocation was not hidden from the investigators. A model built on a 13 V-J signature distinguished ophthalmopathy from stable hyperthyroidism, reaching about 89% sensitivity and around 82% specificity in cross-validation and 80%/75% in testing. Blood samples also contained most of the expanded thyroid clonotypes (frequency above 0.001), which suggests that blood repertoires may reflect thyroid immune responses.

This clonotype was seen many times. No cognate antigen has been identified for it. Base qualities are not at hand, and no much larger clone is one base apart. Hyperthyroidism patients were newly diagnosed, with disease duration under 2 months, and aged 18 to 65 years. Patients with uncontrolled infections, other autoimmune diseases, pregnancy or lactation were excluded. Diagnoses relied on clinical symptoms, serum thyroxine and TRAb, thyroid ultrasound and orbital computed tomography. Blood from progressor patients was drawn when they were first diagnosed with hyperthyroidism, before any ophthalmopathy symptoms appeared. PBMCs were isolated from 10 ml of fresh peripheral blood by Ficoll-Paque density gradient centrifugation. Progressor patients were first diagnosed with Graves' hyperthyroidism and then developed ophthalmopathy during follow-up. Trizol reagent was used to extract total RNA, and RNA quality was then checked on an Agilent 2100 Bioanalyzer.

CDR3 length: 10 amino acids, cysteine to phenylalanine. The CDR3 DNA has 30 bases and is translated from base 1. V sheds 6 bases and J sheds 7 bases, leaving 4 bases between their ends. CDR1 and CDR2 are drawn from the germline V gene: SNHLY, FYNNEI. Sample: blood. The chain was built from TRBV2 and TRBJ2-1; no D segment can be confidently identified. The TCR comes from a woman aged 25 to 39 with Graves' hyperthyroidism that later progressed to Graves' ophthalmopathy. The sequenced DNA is TGTGCCAGCAGGGGGAATGAGCAGTTCTTC. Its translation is CASRGNEQFF.